The text below deals with one T cell receptor (beta chain). Its specificity is unknown. With a much larger clone just one base away, this may be a read error. Alongside a J-beta primer mix, a sample-barcoded 5' primer served in a second PCR lasting roughly 6 to 12 cycles. Using its own MiXCR run on the 5' RACE reads, TCRdb lists one record per CDR3 protein. Counted here are about 1.7 million distinct CDR3 sequences, roughly 27% occurring once; the ten biggest clones make up 7.7%. At least 6 million PBMCs were isolated per sample. These data belong to a study of blood T cells in healthy people across ages. Points from the study as a whole: Because donor CMV status was unknown, expanded clonotype changes were possibly confounded. The recorded TCR beta diversity per million T cells decreased in a roughly linear manner with age. PBMCs went unsorted, and a conclusive naive versus antigen-experienced comparison was therefore prevented.

The CDR3 extends over 14 amino acids. With 8 bases removed from V and 2 bases from J, the gap between germline ends came to 15 bases. Germline values: CDR1 ENHRY, CDR2 SYGVKD. This chain links TRBV10-3 with TRBJ2-5, with D tentatively TRBD1 (6 bases). This TCR was recovered from a woman in her twenties or thirties in good health. The specimen was blood. CDR3: CAIGGHLLQETQYF. The CDR3 DNA is TGTGCCATCGGGGGACACTTACTTCAAGAGACCCAGTACTTC.